This T cell receptor beta chain was sequenced in a study of cytomegalovirus exposure and HLA in healthy donors. Whole-study results and caveats: In vitro work confirmed that a few CMV-associated chains recognize CMV antigens. Most subjects' HLA-A and HLA-B alleles were reportedly predicted from TCR beta sequences. There were some V segments, including TRBV6-2 and TRBV6-3, excluded as indistinguishable.

V was pared by 0 bases and J by 4 bases, with 9 bases between. The CDR3 length is 14 residues. The germline V gene has CDR1 LGHNA and CDR2 YNFKEQ. Concerning this clone: The antigen is undetermined.

The study ran its PCR with 60 Vbeta and 13 Jbeta primers. Profiled with immunoSEQ multiplex PCR; TCRdb holds only in-frame clones, not every one. The table shows tens of thousands of clones, with 65% to 70% occurring only once. The V gene is TRBV4-2, the J gene TRBJ1-2; D is perhaps TRBD1 (5 bases). Source material: PBMCs. This TCR came from a male donor in good health and CMV-seropositive. CDR3 sequence reads: CASSQDRGVYGYTF. In DNA form, the CDR3 reads TGTGCCAGCAGCCAAGACCGGGGGGTCTATGGCTACACCTTC.